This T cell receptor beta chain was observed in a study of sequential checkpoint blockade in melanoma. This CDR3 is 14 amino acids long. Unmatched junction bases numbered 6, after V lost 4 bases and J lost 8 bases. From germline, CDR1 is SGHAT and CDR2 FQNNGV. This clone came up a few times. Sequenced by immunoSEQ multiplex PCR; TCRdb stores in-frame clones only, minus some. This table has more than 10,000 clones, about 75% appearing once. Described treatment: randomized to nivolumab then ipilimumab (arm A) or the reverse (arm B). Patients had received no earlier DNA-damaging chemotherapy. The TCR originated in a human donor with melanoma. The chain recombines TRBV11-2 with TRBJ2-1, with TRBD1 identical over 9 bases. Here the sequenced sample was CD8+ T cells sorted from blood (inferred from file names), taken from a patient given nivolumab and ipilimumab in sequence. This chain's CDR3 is CASSSTGQGHEQFF. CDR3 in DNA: TGTGCCAGCAGCTCAACAGGACAGGGGCATGAGCAGTTCTTC.